This entry features one T cell receptor beta chain sequence. The antigen remains unidentified. All TRB cDNA libraries came from 5' RACE performed with UMI labels. TCRdb re-called the 5' RACE reads; one entry per CDR3 protein, DNA not given. This repertoire comprises some 150,000 distinct CDR3 sequences; its ten largest clones make up 0.41%. This CDR3 comprises 16 residues. Per germline, CDR1 MNHEY and CDR2 SMNVEV (reference sequence). This sample was taken from a study of CXCR3-negative and CXCR3-positive naive CD8 T cells. Study-wide results and limits: Higher TRB CDR3 hydrophobicity marked CXCR3-positive naive cells relative to CXCR3-negative naive cells. Freshly isolated PBMCs were used in most assays, given partial CXCR3 loss after freezing.

Every individual CD8+ T cell subset underwent sorting in triplicate at around 300,000 cells apiece. Input material: naive CXCR3+ CD8+ T cells from blood. The subset: CD45RO-CCR7+CD27+CD95- naive CD8+ T cells expressing CXCR3 (TNR3+). The sequence came from a human donor in good health. Some clones in this sample may be carry-over from other donors' samples. The chain joins TRBV27 to TRBJ2-7; TCRdb's D gene call, TRBD1, goes unchecked for lack of DNA. This CDR3 reads CASSLSMGARSYEQYF.